This TCR beta chain was captured by sequencing in a study of blood T cell repertoires in COVID-19. TCRdb's copy holds only in-frame clones and misses some; the assay was immunoSEQ multiplex PCR. The sample contains some 55,000 clones, 90% of which appear only once. The germline gives CDR1 SEHNR, CDR2 FQNEAQ (reference sequence). The CDR3 loop spans 13 amino acids. V lost 6 bases and J lost 5; bases outside the gene matches: 6. Sequences were obtained from peripheral blood. The sequence was collected from a woman aged 40 to 50 with active COVID-19. This rearrangement joins TRBV7-9 to TRBJ2-5; 7 nucleotides align to TRBD1. The CDR3 DNA is TGTGCCAGCAGTCATGACAGGGAGGAGACCCAGTACTTC. This sequence encodes CASSHDREETQYF.